This TCR beta chain was found in a study of T cells after yellow fever vaccination (dated by TCRdb to between 2018 and 2021). In the study overall: Libraries from fractions with low cell numbers were prepared with the SMART-Seq v4 Ultra Low Input RNA kit. Bulk TCR alpha and beta repertoires were sequenced longitudinally to track T-cell clones before and after primary and booster YFV17D yellow fever vaccination. The cohort comprised two healthy male donors, one aged 18 to 30 and one aged 30 to 40 years. Blood was drawn at multiple timepoints before and after primary and secondary immunization, with bulk PBMC replicates and cell subsets isolated. The study at large found these results: A small fraction of clonotypes showed up in both the CD4 and CD8 compartments, probably as a result of convergent recombination. Only a couple of donors were included in the study, so the extent to which the findings can be generalized is limited. Compared with the primary T-cell response, the secondary T-cell response was weaker but faster, peaking on day 5 rather than day 15. Computational filtering was required because FACS-sorted repertoires could contain abundant contaminating clonotypes from the bulk population. Most clones expanded after primary vaccination were re-detected after the booster (almost 98% of CD4 and roughly 85% of CD8), suggesting broad memory maintenance.

V and J lose 5 bases and 7 bases, and a span of 15 bases separates them. The CDR3 holds 15 amino acids from the cysteine to the phenylalanine. Of the read, only the CDR3 DNA is kept; its 45 bases are in frame from base 1. TCR cDNA was synthesized by 5'RACE template switching, through which a universal primer site and unique molecular identifiers were introduced. Priming of cDNA synthesis was performed from both the TCR alpha and TCR beta constant segments. Libraries were amplified in two PCR steps, with sample barcodes and sequencing adapters added in the second step. Libraries were sequenced on Illumina HiSeq 2500 (2x100 bp) or NovaSeq (2x150 bp). The paper's processing steps were these. MIGEC handled demultiplexing of reads and collapsing into UMI consensus sequences, while MiXCR performed V(D)J alignment. Using edgeR on replicate PBMC samples, clonotypes were called vaccine-responding if FDR was below 0.01 and the log2 fold change was above 5 up to day 15. CD4 or CD8 identity was assigned to each bulk clonotype according to whether the clonotype was present at higher abundance in the sequenced CD4 repertoire or the sequenced CD8 repertoire. The public reads were quality trimmed at Q25 with fastp and then assembled into clones with MiXCR by TCRdb, keeping productive beta chains. Entries that share a CDR3 protein sequence are merged under the most common genes and DNA. The V and J calls and clone size are TCRdb's, not the authors'. Within this sample are more than 350,000 distinct CDR3 sequences, with around a tenth of them counted one time only. Around 20% of the sample lies in the top ten.

The treatment or condition tag for this specimen amounts to: live attenuated yellow fever vaccine strain. At every blood-draw timepoint, two biological replicates of bulk PBMCs were collected. PBMCs were isolated from peripheral blood using a standard Ficoll-Paque protocol. TriZol was used to extract RNA from bulk PBMCs, CD4 and CD8 fractions, and dextramer-positive and dextramer-negative fractions. The table lists this clonotype with a few counts. It lacks a known antigen. No qualities accompany the bases; no much larger clone lies one base away. Here the chain combines TRBV12-3 or TRBV12-4 and TRBJ1-6, with no confident D gene call. The TCR comes from a young man who received the YFV17D yellow fever vaccine. Sequenced material: PBMCs, taken on the day of the first yellow fever vaccination. For the CDR3, the sequence is CASSLSPIRNSPLHF. The DNA sequence follows: TGTGCCAGCAGTCTTTCCCCGATCCGAAATTCACCCCTCCACTTT.